A single T cell receptor (beta chain) is shown here with its context. Its target is not known. In TCRdb, the 5' RACE reads were re-called with MiXCR into one record per CDR3 protein. The sample lists some 600,000 distinct CDR3 sequences, around 16% occurring once. V lost 0 bases to trimming and J lost 7 bases, with 15 bases between them. Germline lookup yields CDR1 DFQATT and CDR2 SNEGSKA (reference sequence). The length of the CDR3 is 15 residues. The sample originates from a study of T-cell memory formation after mild COVID-19. Study-wide points: Researchers found some responding clones in pre-infection memory, a sign that cross-reactive memory joined. From day 15 to 85, contracting clones were balanced between CD4 and CD8, whereas later expanders leaned toward CD4+.

The chain carries TRBV20-1 and TRBJ2-2, with a weak D call TRBD2 (6 bases). The sequenced material came from PBMCs or a T cell subset sorted from them (not recorded which). This receptor was taken from an adult woman who had mild COVID-19 (a few samples of this study predate the infection). Cell type and time point are not known. The CDR3, as DNA: TGCAGTGCTAGAGATTTACGGCTAGCGCACGGGGAGCTGTTTTTT. This encodes CSARDLRLAHGELFF.